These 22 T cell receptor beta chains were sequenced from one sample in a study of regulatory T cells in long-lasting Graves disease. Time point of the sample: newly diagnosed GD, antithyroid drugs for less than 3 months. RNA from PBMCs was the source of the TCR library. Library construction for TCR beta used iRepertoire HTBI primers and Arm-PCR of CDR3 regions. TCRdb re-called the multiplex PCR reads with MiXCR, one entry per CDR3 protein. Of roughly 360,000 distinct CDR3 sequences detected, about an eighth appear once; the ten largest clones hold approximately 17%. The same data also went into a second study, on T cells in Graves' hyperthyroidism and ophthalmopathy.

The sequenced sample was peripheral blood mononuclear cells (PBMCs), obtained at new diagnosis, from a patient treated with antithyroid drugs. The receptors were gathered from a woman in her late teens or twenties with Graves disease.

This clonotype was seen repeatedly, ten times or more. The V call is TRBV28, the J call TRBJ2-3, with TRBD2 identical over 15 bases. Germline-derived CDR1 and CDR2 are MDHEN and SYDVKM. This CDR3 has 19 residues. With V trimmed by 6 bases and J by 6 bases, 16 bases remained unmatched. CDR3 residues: CASSPGLAGGWTQWDTQYF. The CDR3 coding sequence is TGTGCCAGCAGCCCCGGACTAGCGGGAGGGTGGACCCAGTGGGATACGCAGTATTTT.

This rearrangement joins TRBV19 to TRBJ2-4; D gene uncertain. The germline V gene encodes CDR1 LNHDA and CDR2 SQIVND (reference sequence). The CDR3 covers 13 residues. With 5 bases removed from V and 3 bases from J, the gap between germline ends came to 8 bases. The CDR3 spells CASSPVGKNIQYF. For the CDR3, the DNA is TGTGCCAGTAGTCCCGTCGGCAAAAACATTCAGTACTTC.

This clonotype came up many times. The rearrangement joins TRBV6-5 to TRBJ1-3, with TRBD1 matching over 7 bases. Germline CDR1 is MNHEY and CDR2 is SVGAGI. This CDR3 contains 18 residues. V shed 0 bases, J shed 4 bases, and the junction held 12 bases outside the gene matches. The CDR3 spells CASSYSVIRGATGNTIYF. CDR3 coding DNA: TGTGCCAGCAGTTACTCGGTCATCAGGGGGGCGACAGGAAACACCATATATTTT.

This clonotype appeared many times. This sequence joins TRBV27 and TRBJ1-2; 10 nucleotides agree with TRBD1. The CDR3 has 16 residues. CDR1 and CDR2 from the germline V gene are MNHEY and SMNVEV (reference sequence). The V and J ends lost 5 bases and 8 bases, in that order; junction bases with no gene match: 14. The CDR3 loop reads CASSPLLTGGGEGYTF. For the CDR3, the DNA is TGTGCCAGCAGTCCCCTCCTGACAGGGGGCGGGGAAGGCTACACCTTC.

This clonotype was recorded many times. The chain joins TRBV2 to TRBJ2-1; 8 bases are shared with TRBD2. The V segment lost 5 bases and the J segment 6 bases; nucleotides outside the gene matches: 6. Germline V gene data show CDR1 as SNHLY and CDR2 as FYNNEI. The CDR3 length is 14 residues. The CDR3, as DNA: TGTGCCAGCAGTAAAAGCGGGGGTTTCAATGAGCAGTTCTTC. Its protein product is CASSKSGGFNEQFF.

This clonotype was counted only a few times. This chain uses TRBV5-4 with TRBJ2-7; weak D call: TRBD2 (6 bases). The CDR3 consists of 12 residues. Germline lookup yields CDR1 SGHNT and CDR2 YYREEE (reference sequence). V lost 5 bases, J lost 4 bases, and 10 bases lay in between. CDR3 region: CASSSGGYEQYF. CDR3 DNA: TGTGCCAGCAGTAGTGGGGGGTACGAGCAGTACTTC.

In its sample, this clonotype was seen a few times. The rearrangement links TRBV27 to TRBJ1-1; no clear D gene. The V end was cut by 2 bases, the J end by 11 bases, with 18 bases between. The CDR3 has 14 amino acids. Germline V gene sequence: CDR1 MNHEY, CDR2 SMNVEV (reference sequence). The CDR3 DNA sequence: TGTGCCAGCAGTTTAGGAGTAAAGCGCCTTGAGGCTTTCTTT. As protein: CASSLGVKRLEAFF.

CDR3 bases: TGTGCCAGCAGCGAGACAGGGAATCCTACTGCTAGCACAGATACGCAGTATTTT. This codes for CASSETGNPTASTDTQYF. This chain joins TRBV9 and TRBJ2-3, with 7 bases aligning to TRBD1. Germline CDR1 reads SGDLS; CDR2 reads YYNGEE. V trimming: 3 bases; J trimming: 0 bases; junction bases outside the gene matches: 13. The CDR3 length is 18 residues.

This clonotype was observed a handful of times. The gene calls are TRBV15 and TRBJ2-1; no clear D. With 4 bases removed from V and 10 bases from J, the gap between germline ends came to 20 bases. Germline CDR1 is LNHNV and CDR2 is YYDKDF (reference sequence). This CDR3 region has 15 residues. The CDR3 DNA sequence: TGTGCCACCAGCACCAGGATCGGAAATAGTGGCGAGCAGTTCTTC. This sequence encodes CATSTRIGNSGEQFF.

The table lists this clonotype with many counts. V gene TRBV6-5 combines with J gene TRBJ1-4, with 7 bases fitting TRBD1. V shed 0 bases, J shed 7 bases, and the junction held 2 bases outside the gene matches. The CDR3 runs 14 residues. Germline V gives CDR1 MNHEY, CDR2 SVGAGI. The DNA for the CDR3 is TGTGCCAGCAGTTACTCTCACAGGGGTGAAAAACTGTTTTTT. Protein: CASSYSHRGEKLFF.

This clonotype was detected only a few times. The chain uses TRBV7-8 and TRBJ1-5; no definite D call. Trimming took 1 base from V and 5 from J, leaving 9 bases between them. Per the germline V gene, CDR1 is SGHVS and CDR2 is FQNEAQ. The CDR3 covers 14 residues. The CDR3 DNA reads TGTGCCAGCAGCTTAGGGGCAGAGTATCAGCCCCAGCATTTT. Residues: CASSLGAEYQPQHF.

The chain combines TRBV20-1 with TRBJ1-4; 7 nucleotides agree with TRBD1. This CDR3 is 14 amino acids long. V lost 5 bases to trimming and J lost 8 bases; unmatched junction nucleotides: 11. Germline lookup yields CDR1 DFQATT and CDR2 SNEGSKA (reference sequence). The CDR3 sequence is CSAGPPGQREKLFF. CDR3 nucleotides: TGCAGTGCTGGGCCCCCGGGACAGAGGGAAAAACTGTTTTTT.

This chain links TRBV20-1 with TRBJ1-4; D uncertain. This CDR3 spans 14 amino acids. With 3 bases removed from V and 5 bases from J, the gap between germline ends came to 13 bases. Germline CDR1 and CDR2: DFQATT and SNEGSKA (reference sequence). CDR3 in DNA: TGCAGTGCTAGGGTGCGGTGGGAAAATGAAAAACTGTTTTTT. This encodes CSARVRWENEKLFF.

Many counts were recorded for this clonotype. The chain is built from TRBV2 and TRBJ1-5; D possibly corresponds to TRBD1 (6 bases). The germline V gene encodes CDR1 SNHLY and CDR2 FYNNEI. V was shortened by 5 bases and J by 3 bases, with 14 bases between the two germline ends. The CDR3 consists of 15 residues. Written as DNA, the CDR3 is TGTGCCAGCAGTATCAGAACGGGGGCCAATCAGCCCCAGCATTTT. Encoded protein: CASSIRTGANQPQHF. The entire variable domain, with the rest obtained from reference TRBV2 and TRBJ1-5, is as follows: EPEVTQTPSHQVTQMGQEVILRCVPISNHLYFYWYRQILGQKVEFLVSFYNNEISEKSEIFDDQFSVERPDGSNFTLKIRSTKLEDSAMYFCASSIRTGANQPQHFGDGTRLSIL.

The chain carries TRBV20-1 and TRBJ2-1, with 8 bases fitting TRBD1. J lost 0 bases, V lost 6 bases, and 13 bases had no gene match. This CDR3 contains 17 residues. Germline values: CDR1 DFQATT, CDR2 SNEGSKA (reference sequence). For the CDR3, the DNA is TGCAGTGCCCCCGGGCAGGGGGCTCCGAGCTCCTACAATGAGCAGTTCTTC. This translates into CSAPGQGAPSSYNEQFF.

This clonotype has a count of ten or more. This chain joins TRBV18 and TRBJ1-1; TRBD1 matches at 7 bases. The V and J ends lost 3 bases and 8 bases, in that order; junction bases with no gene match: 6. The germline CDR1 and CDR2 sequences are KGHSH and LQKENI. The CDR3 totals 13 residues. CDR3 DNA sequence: TGTGCCAGCTCACCTACAGGACAGGCCGAAGCTTTCTTT. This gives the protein CASSPTGQAEAFF.

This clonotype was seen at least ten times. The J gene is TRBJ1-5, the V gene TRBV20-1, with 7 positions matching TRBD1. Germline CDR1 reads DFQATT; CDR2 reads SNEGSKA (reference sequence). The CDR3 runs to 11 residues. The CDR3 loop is CRRGHGEPQHF. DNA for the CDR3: TGCCGGAGGGGGCACGGGGAGCCCCAGCATTTT.

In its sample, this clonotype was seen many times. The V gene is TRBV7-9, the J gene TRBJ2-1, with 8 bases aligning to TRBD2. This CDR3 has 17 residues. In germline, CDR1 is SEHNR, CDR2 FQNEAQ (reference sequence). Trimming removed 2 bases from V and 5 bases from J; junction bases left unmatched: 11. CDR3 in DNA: TGTGCCAGCAGCTTAACGGTGGGCGGGAGGTTCAACAATGAGCAGTTCTTC. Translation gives CASSLTVGGRFNNEQFF.

As DNA, the CDR3 is TGTGCCAGCAGCTTATACGACCCGAGGGCCAACGTCCTGACTTTC. This codes for CASSLYDPRANVLTF. The J gene is TRBJ2-6, the V gene TRBV7-9; D gene unclear. CDR1 and CDR2 from the germline V gene are SEHNR and FQNEAQ (reference sequence). The CDR3 spans 15 residues. V shed 2 bases and J shed 5 bases, with 10 bases lying between them.

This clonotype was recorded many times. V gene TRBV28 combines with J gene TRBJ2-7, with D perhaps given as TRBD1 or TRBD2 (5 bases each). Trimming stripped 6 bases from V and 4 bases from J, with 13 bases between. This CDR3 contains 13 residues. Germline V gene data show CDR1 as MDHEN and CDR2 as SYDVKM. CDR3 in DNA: TGTGCCAGCAGCCTGAGGGGCCTTTACGAGCAGTACTTC. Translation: CASSLRGLYEQYF.

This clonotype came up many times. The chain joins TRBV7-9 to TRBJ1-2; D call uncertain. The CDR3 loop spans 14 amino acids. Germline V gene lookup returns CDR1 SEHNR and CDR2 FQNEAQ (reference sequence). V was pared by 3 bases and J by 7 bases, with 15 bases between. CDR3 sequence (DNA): TGTGCCAGCAGCTTGGTAGCCCCTTCGGTTGGCTACACCTTC. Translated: CASSLVAPSVGYTF.

Written as DNA, the CDR3 is TGCGCCAGCAGCCAGATGGGGGTGGGCTCCTACAATGAGCAGTTCTTC. This gives the protein CASSQMGVGSYNEQFF. This chain links TRBV4-1 with TRBJ2-1, with D tentatively TRBD1 or TRBD2 (5 bases each). V was clipped by 3 bases and J by 0 bases, with 12 bases between them. CDR1 MGHRA and CDR2 YSYEKL come from the germline V gene. The CDR3 has 16 amino acids.